These 14 T cell receptor beta chains were sequenced from one sample in a study of shared clonotypes between healthy human individuals. Naive CD8 cells lacked CD45RO, underwent positive selection for CCR7 and left out terminally differentiated effector memory CD45RA+ cells. Method: immunoSEQ multiplex PCR; TCRdb's copy keeps in-frame clones and lacks some. The table records about 2.2 million clones, about 92% of them present only once. Sample: naive CD8+ T cells from PBMCs. The origin of the receptors is a man younger than 35 in good health. Some clones in this sample may be carry-over from other donors' samples.

CDR3 nucleotide sequence: TGCAGCGCAGGGACGGAGAACACCGGGGAGCTGTTTTTT. Translation gives CSAGTENTGELFF. This chain links TRBV29-1 with TRBJ2-2; D assignment may be TRBD1 or TRBD2 (5 bases each). V lost 7 bases, J lost 1 base, and 10 bases lay in between. Per germline, CDR1 SQVTM and CDR2 ANQGSEA. The CDR3 is made up of 13 amino acids.

This rearrangement joins TRBV21-1 to TRBJ2-3; the listed D gene, TRBD1, was not tested against the DNA. TRBV21-1 is deemed a pseudogene. There are 13 residues in the CDR3. This CDR3 is CASSKQNTDTQYF. The DNA for the CDR3 is TGTGCCAGCAGCAAGCAGAACACAGATACGCAGTATTTT.

This chain connects TRBV19 to TRBJ1-1; D not certain. Germline V CDR1 and CDR2: LNHDA, SQIVND (reference sequence). The CDR3 length is 14 residues. V gave up 0 bases and J gave up 8 bases, with 13 bases separating them. In nucleotides, the CDR3 is TGTGCCAGTAGTATAGATCTATACGGGGTCGAAGCTTTCTTT. This encodes CASSIDLYGVEAFF.

The V and J genes are TRBV6-6 and TRBJ2-7, with 8 positions matching TRBD1. With 10 bases clipped from V and 3 bases from J, the junction kept 5 bases outside the gene matches. Germline V gene sequence: CDR1 MNHNY, CDR2 SVGAGI (reference sequence). This CDR3 contains 12 residues. The CDR3 here is CATTGGFYEQYF. CDR3 nucleotides: TGTGCCACTACAGGGGGTTTCTACGAGCAGTACTTC.

The V and J genes are TRBV28 and TRBJ2-7; 7 bases line up with TRBD1. The CDR3 has 15 residues. Germline CDR1 MDHEN, CDR2 SYDVKM. V shed 6 bases, J shed 2 bases, and the junction held 10 bases outside the gene matches. CDR3: CASSPSGTEPYEQYF. The DNA of the CDR3 is TGTGCCAGCAGCCCTTCCGGGACAGAGCCCTACGAGCAGTACTTC. The variable domain in full, with the rest retrieved from reference TRBV28 and TRBJ2-7, is DVKVTQSSRYLVKRTGEKVFLECVQDMDHENMFWYRQDPGLGLRLIYFSYDVKMKEKGDIPEGYSVSREKKERFSLILESASTNQTSMYLCASSPSGTEPYEQYFGPGTRLTVT.

The CDR3 DNA reads TGTGCCAGCAGACCTAGTATTGGGAACTATGGCTACACCTTC. This sequence encodes CASRPSIGNYGYTF. The J gene is TRBJ1-2, the V gene TRBV27; D is uncertain. V was pared by 6 bases and J by 2 bases, with 13 bases between. CDR1 and CDR2 from the germline V gene are MNHEY and SMNVEV (reference sequence). CDR3 length equals 14 residues.

Of note for this clone: In the same sample, other DNA sequences code for this CDR3. The genes are TRBV27 and TRBJ2-7; maybe TRBD2 (5 bases). This CDR3 contains 12 residues. Germline V gene data show CDR1 as MNHEY and CDR2 as SMNVEV (reference sequence). Trimming left V 4 bases short and J 3 bases short, with 7 bases between. The CDR3 region is CASSSAGYEQYF. The CDR3 DNA sequence: TGTGCCAGCAGTTCCGCGGGCTACGAGCAGTACTTC.

V usage is TRBV7-3 and J usage is TRBJ2-1; D perhaps matches TRBD2 (6 bases). The CDR3 is 15 amino acids. Trimming removed 4 bases at V and 5 bases at J, with 15 bases between. CDR1 and CDR2 from the germline V gene are SGHTA and FQGTGA. CDR3: CASSSRDWGNNEQFF. CDR3 in DNA: TGTGCCAGCAGCTCCCGGGACTGGGGGAACAATGAGCAGTTCTTC. The full variable domain, completed using reference TRBV7-3 and TRBJ2-1, is GAGVSQTPSNKVTEKGKYVELRCDPISGHTALYWYRQSLGQGPEFLIYFQGTGAADDSGLPNDRFFAVRPEGSVSTLKIQRTERGDSAVYLCASSSRDWGNNEQFFGPGTRLTVL.

The V call is TRBV9, the J call TRBJ2-1, with TRBD2 matching 8 bases. Germline CDR1 is SGDLS and CDR2 is YYNGEE. V lost 0 bases to trimming and J lost 3 bases; unmatched junction nucleotides: 2. This CDR3 has 15 amino acids. CDR3: CASSVATSGYNEQFF. The CDR3, as DNA: TGTGCCAGCAGCGTAGCCACTAGCGGCTACAATGAGCAGTTCTTC.

This chain uses TRBV30 with TRBJ2-1; possible D gene TRBD2, 6 bases. This CDR3 is 14 amino acids long. Germline V gene lookup returns CDR1 GTSNPN and CDR2 SVGIG (reference sequence). Trimming took 1 base from V and 0 from J, leaving 7 bases between them. In nucleotides, the CDR3 is TGTGCCTGGAGTGGGGACTCCTCCTACAATGAGCAGTTCTTC. Translating gives CAWSGDSSYNEQFF.

This clone was seen just once. The gene calls are TRBV5-6 and TRBJ2-7, with D maybe TRBD2 (6 bases). V was trimmed by 5 bases and J by 1 base, leaving 13 bases between them. The CDR3 is 14 residues long. Germline-derived CDR1 and CDR2 are SGHDT and YYEEEE. The CDR3 DNA reads as TGTGCCAGCAGTTTCGGACTAACTTCCTACGAGCAGTACTTC. It encodes CASSFGLTSYEQYF.

V and J are TRBV7-3 and TRBJ2-1; no clear D. The germline V and J ends were trimmed by 3 bases and 4 bases, with 13 bases remaining between them. This CDR3 has 15 residues. The V gene's germline CDR1 is SGHTA and CDR2 FQGTGA. The CDR3 DNA follows: TGTGCCAGCAGCTTCGGGCACAAAGTTTACAATGAGCAGTTCTTC. Amino acid sequence: CASSFGHKVYNEQFF.

The chain employs TRBV5-4 and TRBJ1-1; 7 nucleotides agree with TRBD1. Germline V gene lookup returns CDR1 SGHNT and CDR2 YYREEE (reference sequence). The CDR3 consists of 17 residues. The V gene end was trimmed by 4 bases and the J gene end by 5 bases; junction bases not matched to a gene: 17. CDR3 bases: TGTGCCAGCAGCACTGAAGCAACGGGCAGGGGGAGAACTGAAGCTTTCTTT. Protein sequence: CASSTEATGRGRTEAFF.

The CDR3 nucleotides are TGTGCCAGCAGCTTAACCGGGGAACCCCAGCCCCAGCATTTT. Protein: CASSLTGEPQPQHF. The chain combines TRBV7-9 with TRBJ1-5; D ambiguous. The CDR3 length is 14 residues. The germline V and J ends were trimmed by 2 bases and 7 bases, with 12 bases remaining between them. Germline lookup yields CDR1 SEHNR and CDR2 FQNEAQ (reference sequence).